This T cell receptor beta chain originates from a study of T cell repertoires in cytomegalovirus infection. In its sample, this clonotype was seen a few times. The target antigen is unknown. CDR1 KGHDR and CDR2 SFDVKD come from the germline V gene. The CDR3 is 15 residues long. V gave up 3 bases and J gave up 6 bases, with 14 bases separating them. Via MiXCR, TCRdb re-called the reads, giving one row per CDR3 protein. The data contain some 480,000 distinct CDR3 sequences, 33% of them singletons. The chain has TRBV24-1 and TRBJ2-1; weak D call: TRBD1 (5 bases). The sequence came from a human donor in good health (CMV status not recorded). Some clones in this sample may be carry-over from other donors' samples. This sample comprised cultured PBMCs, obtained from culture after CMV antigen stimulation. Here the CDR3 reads CATSDAAGRVNEQFF. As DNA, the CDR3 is TGTGCCACCAGTGATGCTGCAGGCAGGGTCAATGAGCAGTTCTTC.